What follows are 31 T cell receptor beta chains derived from one specimen sequenced in a study of cytomegalovirus exposure and HLA in healthy donors. The table came from immunoSEQ multiplex PCR; TCRdb's copy has only in-frame clones and leaves some out. The table lists 100,000 to 120,000 clones, roughly 84% of them singletons. The sequencing sample was made of PBMCs. The source is a woman between 18 and 29 years old in good health and CMV-seronegative.

The gene calls are TRBV5-1 and TRBJ1-6; TRBD1 aligns across 9 bases. CDR3 size: 15 residues. Germline trimming cut 5 bases from V and 9 bases from J; bases unmatched to any gene: 9. Germline V lookup: CDR1 SGHRS, CDR2 YFSETQ. CDR3 residues: CASSLGDREFSPLHF. DNA of the CDR3: TGCGCCAGCAGTTTAGGGGACAGGGAATTTTCACCCCTCCACTTT.

V and J are TRBV6-5 and TRBJ2-2, with D uncertain. The CDR3 totals 14 residues. Trimming pared 7 bases from V and 2 bases from J, leaving 11 bases between. Germline loops: CDR1 MNHEY, CDR2 SVGAGI. The CDR3 DNA reads as TGTGCCAGCAAGACGGCGGCAAACACCGGGGAGCTGTTTTTT. This translates into CASKTAANTGELFF.

V gene TRBV6-1 combines with J gene TRBJ2-2; TRBD1 might be the D (5 bases). In germline, CDR1 is MNHNS, CDR2 SASEGT. There are 13 residues in the CDR3. The CDR3 loop reads CAASPQGSGELFF. The CDR3 DNA follows: TGTGCTGCGAGCCCGCAGGGCTCCGGGGAGCTGTTTTTT.

J is TRBJ1-1 and V is TRBV27; D is possibly TRBD1 (5 bases). The germline V gene encodes CDR1 MNHEY and CDR2 SMNVEV (reference sequence). The ends were cut back, 3 bases at V and 0 bases at J, with 8 bases in the middle. The CDR3 length is 14 residues. The CDR3 is CASSLGGMNTEAFF. The CDR3 nucleotides are TGTGCCAGCAGTTTGGGGGGAATGAACACTGAAGCTTTCTTT.

The chain joins TRBV9 to TRBJ1-1, with a possible D match to TRBD1 (5 bases). V gave up 4 bases and J gave up 6 bases, with 19 bases separating them. CDR3 length equals 15 residues. In germline, CDR1 is SGDLS, CDR2 YYNGEE. The CDR3 nucleotides read TGTGCCAGCAGCACAAGCGGGGGGGTGCCGGCTGAAGCTTTCTTT. Translating it yields CASSTSGGVPAEAFF.

The chain recombines TRBV27 with TRBJ1-6, with D unclear. Germline values: CDR1 MNHEY, CDR2 SMNVEV (reference sequence). The length of the CDR3 is 12 residues. The germline V and J ends were trimmed by 4 bases and 9 bases, with 7 bases remaining between them. The CDR3 protein is CASSSESSPLHF. CDR3 DNA: TGTGCCAGCAGTTCTGAGAGTTCACCCCTCCACTTT.

The gene calls are TRBV10-3 and TRBJ1-2, with D possibly matching TRBD1 (5 bases). Germline CDR1 ENHRY, CDR2 SYGVKD. The CDR3 consists of 13 residues. V shed 9 bases and J shed 3 bases, with 14 bases lying between them. CDR3 in DNA: TGTGCCATTATGACAGATCAAGACTATGGCTACACCTTC. Its translation: CAIMTDQDYGYTF.

This chain connects TRBV5-6 to TRBJ2-3, with D tentatively TRBD2 (7 bases). From germline, CDR1 is SGHDT and CDR2 YYEEEE. The CDR3 is made up of 15 amino acids. With 5 bases removed from V and 11 bases from J, the gap between germline ends came to 24 bases. The CDR3 nucleotides are TGTGCCAGCAGGCAATCGGGGGCCCTGGGGGGGAGGCAGTATTTT. It is translated as CASRQSGALGGRQYF.

The chain uses TRBV6-1 and TRBJ2-7; 11 bases are a match to TRBD1. The germline CDR1 and CDR2 sequences are MNHNS and SASEGT. Germline trimming cut 6 bases from V and 3 bases from J; bases unmatched to any gene: 7. CDR3 length: 15 amino acids. The CDR3 nucleotides are TGTGCCAGCAGCGGCTGGACAGGGGGCTACTACGAGCAGTACTTC. Protein: CASSGWTGGYYEQYF.

This chain joins TRBV29-1 and TRBJ1-2, with D unclear. V was cut by 2 bases and J by 4 bases, with 14 bases left in between. The CDR3 spans 14 residues. Germline assignment: CDR1 SQVTM and CDR2 ANQGSEA. CDR3 loop: CSVENGYRGYGYTF. In nucleotides, the CDR3 is TGCAGCGTTGAAAATGGTTACCGGGGCTATGGCTACACCTTC.

This chain links TRBV9 with TRBJ1-1, with D possibly being TRBD1 (6 bases). Germline CDR1 SGDLS, CDR2 YYNGEE. V gave up 2 bases and J gave up 2 bases, with 16 bases separating them. The CDR3 has 16 residues. Here the CDR3 DNA reads TGTGCCAGCAGCGTGGGCCACAGGGCAGCTAACACTGAAGCTTTCTTT. Its translation: CASSVGHRAANTEAFF.

This clone appeared a few times. The chain employs TRBV6-5 and TRBJ1-2, with 9 bases aligning to TRBD1. The length of the CDR3 is 13 residues. Germline loops: CDR1 MNHEY, CDR2 SVGAGI. The V and J ends lost 6 bases and 6 bases, in that order; junction bases with no gene match: 5. The CDR3 loop reads CASRVTGGDGYTF. In nucleotides, the CDR3 is TGTGCCAGCAGAGTTACAGGGGGCGATGGCTACACCTTC.

The rearrangement links TRBV9 to TRBJ2-1; tentative D call: TRBD2 (6 bases). Per germline, CDR1 SGDLS and CDR2 YYNGEE. V lost 0 bases and J 3 bases, leaving 10 bases between the germline ends. This CDR3 comprises 15 residues. The CDR3 sequence is CASSVVSSGYNEQFF. Written as DNA, the CDR3 is TGTGCCAGCAGCGTAGTCAGTAGCGGCTACAATGAGCAGTTCTTC.

The V call is TRBV2, the J call TRBJ1-5, with TRBD1 as a possible D gene (6 bases). This CDR3 contains 14 residues. V lost 6 bases and J lost 4, with 13 bases in between. Germline V gene data show CDR1 as SNHLY and CDR2 as FYNNEI. The CDR3 sequence: CASSASGENQPQHF. The CDR3, as DNA: TGTGCCAGCAGCGCCTCAGGGGAGAATCAGCCCCAGCATTTT.

This clone was seen only once. The rearrangement joins TRBV27 to TRBJ1-2; D may be TRBD1 (6 bases). The V end was cut by 6 bases, the J end by 2 bases, with 16 bases between. The length of the CDR3 is 15 residues. Germline CDR1 MNHEY, CDR2 SMNVEV (reference sequence). CDR3 DNA sequence: TGTGCCAGCAGCCCTCGACAGGAAAAGAACTATGGCTACACCTTC. It is translated as CASSPRQEKNYGYTF.

V gene TRBV12-5 combines with J gene TRBJ1-1; perhaps TRBD1 as D (6 bases). The CDR3 totals 15 residues. Trimming cost V 0 bases and J 4 bases, with 12 bases left between them. In germline, CDR1 is LGHNT, CDR2 FRNRAP. Written as DNA, the CDR3 is TGTGCTAGTGGTTTGGTATTAGGGGGTGCCACTGAAGCTTTCTTT. Translation gives CASGLVLGGATEAFF.

The J gene is TRBJ2-7, the V gene TRBV12-5; 8 nucleotides agree with TRBD2. J lost 4 bases, V lost 9 bases, and 5 bases had no gene match. CDR1 is LGHNT, CDR2 FRNRAP, per germline. The CDR3 length is 12 residues. The CDR3 region is CASGGAGYEQYF. The CDR3 DNA follows: TGTGCTAGCGGGGGGGCCGGATACGAGCAGTACTTC.

This chain links TRBV27 with TRBJ1-1, with TRBD1 matching 7 bases. This CDR3 comprises 15 residues. Germline CDR1 and CDR2: MNHEY and SMNVEV (reference sequence). Trimming at V came to 8 bases and at J to 2 bases, leaving 11 bases not matched to a gene. The chain's CDR3 is CASGLGDRVNTEAFF. In DNA, the CDR3 is TGTGCCAGCGGATTAGGAGACAGGGTTAACACTGAAGCTTTCTTT.

V gene TRBV7-2 combines with J gene TRBJ2-1, with 16 bases aligning to TRBD2. The CDR3 extends over 16 amino acids. V lost 2 bases to trimming and J lost 9 bases; unmatched junction nucleotides: 4. In germline, CDR1 is SGHTA, CDR2 FQGNSA. The CDR3 sequence is CASSLIGTSGGGEQFF. DNA for the CDR3: TGTGCCAGCAGCTTAATAGGGACTAGCGGGGGGGGTGAGCAGTTCTTC.

The chain is built from TRBV7-9 and TRBJ2-7, with D possibly TRBD1 on 5 matching bases. The CDR3 has 16 amino acids. The V gene's germline CDR1 is SEHNR and CDR2 FQNEAQ (reference sequence). V dropped 5 bases and J dropped 1 base, with 18 bases sitting between them. The CDR3 DNA is TGTGCCAGCAGCCGTCCCGAGACAGCGTTTTCCTACGAGCAGTACTTC. It codes for CASSRPETAFSYEQYF.

The chain links TRBV5-1 to TRBJ2-2, with TRBD2 matching 11 bases. V was pared by 1 base and J by 8 bases, with 13 bases of the junction left unmatched. Germline-derived CDR1 and CDR2 are SGHRS and YFSETQ. The CDR3 covers 18 residues. The chain's CDR3 is CASSLWQTSGGTPGELFF. The CDR3 nucleotides are TGCGCCAGCAGCTTGTGGCAAACTAGCGGGGGCACACCGGGGGAGCTGTTTTTT. The whole variable domain, filled in from reference TRBV5-1 and TRBJ2-2, reads KAGVTQTPRYLIKTRGQQVTLSCSPISGHRSVSWYQQTPGQGLQFLFEYFSETQRNKGNFPGRFSGRQFSNSRSEMNVSTLELGDSALYLCASSLWQTSGGTPGELFFGEGSRLTVL.

The chain is built from TRBV25-1 and TRBJ1-4, with no clear D. Trimming shortened V by 3 bases and J by 13 bases, and 12 bases separated the two germline ends. The CDR3 totals 12 residues. The germline V gene encodes CDR1 MGHDK and CDR2 SYGVNS. Here the CDR3 DNA reads TGTGCCAGCAGTGAGAAGACTCGGGGACTGTTTTTT. Residues: CASSEKTRGLFF. Complete variable domain (other parts from reference TRBV25-1 and TRBJ1-4): EADIYQTPRYLVIGTGKKITLECSQTMGHDKMYWYQQDPGMELHLIHYSYGVNSTEKGDLSSESTVSRIRTEHFPLTLESARPSHTSQYLCASSEKTRGLFFGSGTQLSVL.

The chain recombines TRBV7-8 with TRBJ1-4, with D possibly TRBD1 on 5 matching bases. CDR1 and CDR2 from the germline V gene are SGHVS and FQNEAQ. This CDR3 has 15 amino acids. Trimming shortened V by 5 bases and J by 8 bases, and 18 bases separated the two germline ends. The CDR3 sequence is CASSETAGGSEKLFF. The CDR3 DNA follows: TGTGCCAGCAGCGAGACCGCCGGGGGTAGCGAAAAACTGTTTTTT.

Points on this clone: The same CDR3 can be traced to other DNA sequences in this sample. The chain links TRBV5-6 to TRBJ2-7; D perhaps matches TRBD2 (6 bases). Germline CDR1 reads SGHDT; CDR2 reads YYEEEE. The CDR3 totals 14 residues. Between the trimmed V and J ends, which lost 2 bases and 1 base, there was a span of 10 bases. The CDR3 DNA follows: TGTGCCAGCAGCTTCGGACGGGGGTCCTACGAGCAGTACTTC. Protein sequence: CASSFGRGSYEQYF.

The chain couples TRBV9 to TRBJ2-2; 9 nucleotides match TRBD2. Germline V CDR1 and CDR2: SGDLS, YYNGEE. Trimming removed 0 bases from V and 4 bases from J; junction bases left unmatched: 4. The CDR3 has 16 residues. The CDR3 region is CASSVEAGGATGELFF. CDR3 DNA: TGTGCCAGCAGCGTAGAGGCGGGGGGGGCCACCGGGGAGCTGTTTTTT.

The gene calls are TRBV2 and TRBJ1-2, with 7 bases that match TRBD1. This CDR3 is built from 12 residues. V shed 11 bases and J 1 base; nucleotides not matched to a gene: 4. Germline CDR1 reads SNHLY; CDR2 reads FYNNEI. This CDR3 reads CAWGQLNYGYTF. CDR3 DNA sequence: TGTGCCTGGGGACAGCTTAACTATGGCTACACCTTC.

The J gene is TRBJ2-3, the V gene TRBV7-2, with no clear D. Looked up from germline, CDR1 is SGHTA and CDR2 is FQGNSA. V lost 1 base to trimming and J lost 2 bases, with 7 bases between them. CDR3 length equals 14 residues. CDR3 region: CASSLDKYTDTQYF. The CDR3 DNA is TGTGCCAGCAGCTTAGACAAGTACACAGATACGCAGTATTTT.

V gene TRBV7-8 combines with J gene TRBJ2-5, with a weak D call TRBD2 (6 bases). V lost 4 bases and J 5 bases, leaving 17 bases between the germline ends. Germline CDR1 reads SGHVS; CDR2 reads FQNEAQ. The CDR3 sequence is 15 residues long. The CDR3 DNA is TGTGCCAGCAGCTCCGGACTGGGACTTTGGGAGACCCAGTACTTC. The encoded protein is CASSSGLGLWETQYF.

The genes are TRBV6-5 and TRBJ2-1; 7 bases are shared with TRBD2. The CDR3 is 15 amino acids. Germline V CDR1 and CDR2: MNHEY, SVGAGI. Losses at the gene ends were 5 bases for V and 3 bases for J; bases not matched to a gene: 7. This chain's CDR3 is CASSLSGENYNEQFF. The CDR3, as DNA: TGTGCCAGCAGTCTAAGCGGGGAAAACTACAATGAGCAGTTCTTC.

The chain employs TRBV27 and TRBJ2-3; TRBD2 is a possible D gene (6 bases). The CDR3 has 14 residues. Trimming removed 6 bases at V and 1 base at J, with 11 bases between. Germline values: CDR1 MNHEY, CDR2 SMNVEV (reference sequence). The CDR3 region has the DNA TGTGCCAGCAGGTGGAGGGCGGGCACAGATACGCAGTATTTT. This translates into CASRWRAGTDTQYF.

The chain employs TRBV5-1 and TRBJ2-1; TRBD1 is a possible D gene (6 bases). Germline assignment: CDR1 SGHRS and CDR2 YFSETQ. The CDR3 is 14 amino acids. Trimming took 2 bases from V and 4 from J, leaving 10 bases between them. CDR3 sequence reads: CASSFKGTYNEQFF. In DNA, the CDR3 is TGCGCCAGCAGCTTTAAGGGGACATACAATGAGCAGTTCTTC.